This entry concerns a single T cell receptor beta chain. Trimming shortened V by 5 bases and J by 3 bases, and 14 bases separated the two germline ends. The CDR3 consists of 15 residues. Germline-derived CDR1 and CDR2 are SEHNR and FQNEAQ (reference sequence). This entry belongs to a study of blood T cell repertoires in COVID-19. Study-level background: From the United States, Italy and Spain came samples of acute and convalescent COVID-19. Nucleic acid was either cDNA or gDNA, and it came from T cells, B-cell-depleted T cells, or PBMCs.

Authors' methods: Counts of nucleated cells, estimated from reference gene primer amplification, were obtained. The method was immunoSEQ multiplex PCR; TCRdb's version includes in-frame clones alone and lacks a portion of them. From that table come the V and J calls and clone size; the DNA was used to work out D and trimming. The sample carries 170,000 or so clones, about 82% recorded once. This chain connects TRBV7-9 to TRBJ1-3; D call uncertain. Sequenced material: peripheral blood. The TCR sequence derives from a man over 45 with active or convalescent COVID-19. CDR3 residues: CASSEDLGHGNTIYF. CDR3 sequence (DNA): TGTGCCAGCAGCGAGGATTTGGGTCATGGAAACACCATATATTTT.